This TCR beta chain was recovered during a study of shared clonotypes between healthy human individuals. Whole-study context: Researchers drew samples from two women and a few men aged 18 to 49.

Germline CDR1 is GTSNPN and CDR2 is SVGIG (reference sequence). V lost 1 base and J lost 3; bases outside the gene matches: 2. This CDR3 has 14 amino acids. Per sorted-subset replicate PCR, input was roughly 200 ng DNA, representing around 28,000 T cell genomes. Measured with immunoSEQ multiplex PCR; TCRdb has only the in-frame clones, and not every one. The data show some 200,000 clones, about 69% seen once. The receptor's source is a young man in good health. The chain employs TRBV30 and TRBJ1-5; 8 bases are shared with TRBD1. What was sequenced was memory CD4+ T cells sorted from blood. Subset indicated: CD45RA-negative fraction. The CDR3 here is CAWSDRGNNQPQHF. The CDR3 bases are TGTGCCTGGAGTGACAGGGGGAACAATCAGCCCCAGCATTTT.